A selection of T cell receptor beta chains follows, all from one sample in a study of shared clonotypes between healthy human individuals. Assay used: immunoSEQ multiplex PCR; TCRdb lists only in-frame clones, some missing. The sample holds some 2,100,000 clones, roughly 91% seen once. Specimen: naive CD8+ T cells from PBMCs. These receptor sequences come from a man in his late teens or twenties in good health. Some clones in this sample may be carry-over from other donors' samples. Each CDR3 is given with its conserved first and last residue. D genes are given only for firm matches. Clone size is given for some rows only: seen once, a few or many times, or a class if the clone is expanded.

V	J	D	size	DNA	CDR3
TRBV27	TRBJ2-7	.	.	TGTGCCAGCAGTTCCGGGGCCACCTACGAGCAGTACTTC	CASSSGATYEQYF
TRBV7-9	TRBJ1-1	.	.	TGTGCCAGCACCTTTGGCGACAGTGAAGCTTTCTTT	CASTFGDSEAFF
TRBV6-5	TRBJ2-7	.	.	TGTGCCAGCAGTTACTCCGACGGCTACGAGCAGTACTTC	CASSYSDGYEQYF
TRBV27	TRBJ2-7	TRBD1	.	TGTGCCAGCGGACTGGACAGGATATCTTACGAGCAGTACTTC	CASGLDRISYEQYF
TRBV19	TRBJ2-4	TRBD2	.	TGTGCCAGTAGTTTGATTCGCGGGGGTTCCAAAAACATTCAGTACTTC	CASSLIRGGSKNIQYF
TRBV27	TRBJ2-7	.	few	TGTGCCAGCAGTACCACCTGGACAGAACCCTACGAGCAGTACTTC	CASSTTWTEPYEQYF
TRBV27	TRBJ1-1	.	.	TGTGCCAGCCTCAGGGGTTTTGAAGCTTTCTTT	CASLRGFEAFF
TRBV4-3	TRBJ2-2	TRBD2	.	TGCGCCAGCAGCCAAGTGGGGGGGACTAGTCTTTGGGCCGGGGAGCTGTTTTTT	CASSQVGGTSLWAGELFF
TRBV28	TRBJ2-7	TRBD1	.	TGTGCCAGCAGCCGAGACAGGGTTGATTACTACGAGCAGTACTTC	CASSRDRVDYYEQYF
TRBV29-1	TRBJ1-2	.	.	TGCAGCGCAGGCGGCAGAGTGGATAAGGGCTATGGCTACACCTTC	CSAGGRVDKGYGYTF
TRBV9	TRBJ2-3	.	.	TGTGCCAGCAGCGTAGGTTATAGCAGAAGGGGCACAGATACGCAGTATTTT	CASSVGYSRRGTDTQYF
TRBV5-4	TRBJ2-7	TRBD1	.	TGTGCCAGCAGCTCATTACAGGGGGCGCAATACGAGCAGTACTTC	CASSSLQGAQYEQYF
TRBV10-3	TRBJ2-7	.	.	TGTGCCATCAAACAGTCGCTAGCCTACGAGCAGTACTTC	CAIKQSLAYEQYF
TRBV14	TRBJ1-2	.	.	TGTGCCAGCAGCCACAGCGAGGGGGGAATAGACTATGGCTACACCTTC	CASSHSEGGIDYGYTF
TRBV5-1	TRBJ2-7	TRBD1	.	TGCGCCAGCAGCTTTGGCCGGAATCGGGACAGGGTCTACGAGCAGTACTTC	CASSFGRNRDRVYEQYF
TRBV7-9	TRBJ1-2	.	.	TGTGCCAGCAGCTTAGCCATAATCTATGGCTACACCTTC	CASSLAIIYGYTF
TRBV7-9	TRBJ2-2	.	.	TGTGCCAGCAGCTTGGGAGCTGGGTTTAACACCGGGGAGCTGTTTTTT	CASSLGAGFNTGELFF
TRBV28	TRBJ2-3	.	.	.	CADLCASSLRVSSGRHTDTQYF
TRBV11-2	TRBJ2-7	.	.	TGTGCCAGCCGCAGTTTATCCTACGAGCAGTACTTC	CASRSLSYEQYF
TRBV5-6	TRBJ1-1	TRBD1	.	TGTGCCAGCAGCCCCCGGACAGGGGCCCTTTATCTCCAAAACACTGAAGCTTTCTTT	CASSPRTGALYLQNTEAFF
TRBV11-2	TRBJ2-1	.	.	TGTGCCAGCAGCTCTCCGGGACGGTCTTACAATGAGCAGTTCTTC	CASSSPGRSYNEQFF
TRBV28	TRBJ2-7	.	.	TGTGCCAGCAGGATGGGCGAGGGGTACGAGCAGTACTTC	CASRMGEGYEQYF
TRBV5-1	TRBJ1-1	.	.	TGCGCCAGCAGCTTGGAAGGAGCGCTTGGGGAAGCTTTCTTT	CASSLEGALGEAFF
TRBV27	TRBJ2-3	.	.	TGTGCCAGCAGTTTCCGGACATTCACGGATACGCAGTATTTT	CASSFRTFTDTQYF
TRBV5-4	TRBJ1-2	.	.	TGTGCCAGCAGCGGTGGACAGCCCTTAGTAGTTACCTCCAACTATGGCTACACCTTC	CASSGGQPLVVTSNYGYTF
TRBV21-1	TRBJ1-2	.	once	TGTGCCAGCAGGGAGACCGGGACAGTCGGCTACACCTTC	CASRETGTVGYTF
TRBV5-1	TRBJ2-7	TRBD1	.	TGCGCCAGCAGCCGACGACAGGGGACCTACGAGCAGTACTTC	CASSRRQGTYEQYF
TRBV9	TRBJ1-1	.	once	TGTGCCAGCAGCCCCCCTCGTGGGGGGGGTACTGAAGCTTTCTTT	CASSPPRGGGTEAFF
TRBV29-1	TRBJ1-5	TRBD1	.	TGCAGCGTTGAAGACAGGGGGGGTCAGCCCCAGCATTTT	CSVEDRGGQPQHF
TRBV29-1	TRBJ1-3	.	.	TGCAGCGTTGCAGATGGGGACCGAGGAAACACCATATATTTT	CSVADGDRGNTIYF
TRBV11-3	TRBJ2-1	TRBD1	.	TGTGCCAGCAGCAACGGACAGGTTCTGAGCTCCTACAATGAGCAGTTCTTC	CASSNGQVLSSYNEQFF
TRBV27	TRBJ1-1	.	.	TGTGCCAGCAGTGCCCCCGGGACACCTGAAGCTTTCTTT	CASSAPGTPEAFF
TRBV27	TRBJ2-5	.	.	TGTGCCAGCAGTTTCACTGACCAAGAGACCCAGTACTTC	CASSFTDQETQYF
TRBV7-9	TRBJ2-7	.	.	TGTGCCAGCAGCTTAGGTCAAACCCTCGAGCAGTACTTC	CASSLGQTLEQYF
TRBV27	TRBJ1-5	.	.	TGTGCCAGCAGTTTATTAGGGGGGTTCAGCAATCAGCCCCAGCATTTT	CASSLLGGFSNQPQHF
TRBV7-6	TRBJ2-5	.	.	TGTGCCAGCAGTTTCACAGGGCAAGAGACCCAGTACTTC	CASSFTGQETQYF
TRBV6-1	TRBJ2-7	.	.	TGTGCCAGCAGTGAAGCGGAGAAGGGTCTGAGCTTTGGGCGCGAGCAGTACTTC	CASSEAEKGLSFGREQYF
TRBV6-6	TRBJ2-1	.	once	TGTGCCAGCAGTTTTAGGCCCCCTGACTCCTACAATGAGCAGTTCTTC	CASSFRPPDSYNEQFF
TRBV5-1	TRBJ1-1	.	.	TGCGCCAGCAGCTTGGAGGCGAACACTGAAGCTTTCTTT	CASSLEANTEAFF
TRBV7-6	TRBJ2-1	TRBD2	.	TGTGCCAGCAGCTTCCGACTAGCGGTCAACAATGAGCAGTTCTTC	CASSFRLAVNNEQFF
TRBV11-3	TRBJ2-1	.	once	TGTGCCAGCAGCGCGAGGCAAAATGAGCAGTTCTTC	CASSARQNEQFF
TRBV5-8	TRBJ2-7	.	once	TGTGCCAGCAGCTTGGGGCAGGGGAAGCGCTACGAGCAGTACTTC	CASSLGQGKRYEQYF
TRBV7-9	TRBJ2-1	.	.	TGTGCCAGCAGCGAAACCTCCTACAATGAGCAGTTCTTC	CASSETSYNEQFF
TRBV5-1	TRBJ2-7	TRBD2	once	TGCGCCAGCAGCCCGATCCTAGCGGGACCGCGTTACGAGCAGTACTTC	CASSPILAGPRYEQYF
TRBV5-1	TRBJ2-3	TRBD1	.	TGCGCCAGCAGCTTAACAGGGGTTTACGTTAGCACAGATACGCAGTATTTT	CASSLTGVYVSTDTQYF
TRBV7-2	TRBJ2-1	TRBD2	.	TGTGCCAGCAGCTCTCGGACTAGCGGGATCGTCTACAATGAGCAGTTCTTC	CASSSRTSGIVYNEQFF
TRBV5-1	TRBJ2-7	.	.	TGCGCCAGCAGCTTGAACCTGTCCCCAAATAACTACGAGCAGTACTTC	CASSLNLSPNNYEQYF
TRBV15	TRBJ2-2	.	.	TGTGCCACCAGCAGAGATTGGCAGGGTGTCGGGGAGCTGTTTTTT	CATSRDWQGVGELFF
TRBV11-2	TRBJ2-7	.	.	TGTGCCAGCAGCGAGGACGGTCTGAACGAGCAGTACTTC	CASSEDGLNEQYF
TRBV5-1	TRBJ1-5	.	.	TGCGCCAGCAGCTTGGGGCAGGATAGCAATCAGCCCCAGCATTTT	CASSLGQDSNQPQHF
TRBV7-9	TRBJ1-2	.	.	TGTGCCAGCAGCCCGACAGAAACGTATGGCTACACCTTC	CASSPTETYGYTF
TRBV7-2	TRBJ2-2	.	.	TGTGCCAGCAGCCTCGTGGGAGCCGGGGAGCTGTTTTTT	CASSLVGAGELFF
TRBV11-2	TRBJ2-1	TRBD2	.	TGTGCCAGCAGCTTAGTAGTCCTTTATGGGACTAGCAACTACAATGAGCAGTTCTTC	CASSLVVLYGTSNYNEQFF
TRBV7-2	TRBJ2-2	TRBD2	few	TGTGCCAGCAGCTTAACTTGGCGGGAGGCCACCGGGGAGCTGTTTTTT	CASSLTWREATGELFF